This is a list of T cell receptor beta chains from one sample in a study of blood T cells in healthy people across ages. In TCRdb, the 5' RACE reads were re-called with MiXCR into one record per CDR3 protein. The repertoire holds about 580,000 distinct CDR3 sequences, roughly 43% seen once, with around 23% in the top ten. Sequencing used blood. The source is an elderly man in good health. CDR3s include the opening cysteine and the closing phenylalanine or tryptophan. The D gene is left open where the match is weak. Size is stated for part of the rows, as once, few or many counts, or as a class when the clone is expanded.

V	D	J	size	CDR3	DNA
TRBV7-9	NA	TRBJ2-7	NA	CASSFRAPYEQYF	TGTGCCAGCAGCTTTCGCGCGCCCTACGAGCAGTACTTC
TRBV25-1	TRBD1	TRBJ1-2	few	CASRQTGANYGYTF	TGTGCCAGCAGGCAGACAGGGGCTAACTATGGCTACACCTTC
TRBV6-2/TRBV6-3	TRBD1	TRBJ1-1	NA	CASTPQGAYTEAFF	TGTGCCAGCACCCCACAGGGGGCCTACACTGAAGCTTTCTTT
TRBV25-1	NA	TRBJ2-3	few	CASSASGSTDTQYF	TGTGCTAGCAGTGCATCTGGGAGCACAGATACGCAGTATTTT
TRBV4-1	NA	TRBJ2-7	NA	CASSQHHESSYEQYF	TGCGCCAGCAGCCAACATCATGAGAGCTCCTACGAGCAGTACTTC
TRBV30	NA	TRBJ1-6	NA	CAWNSGVRSPLHF	TGTGCCTGGAATAGCGGGGTCCGGTCACCCCTCCACTTT
TRBV25-1	NA	TRBJ2-3	many	CASIPVTSDTQYF	TGTGCCAGCATTCCGGTTACGAGCGATACGCAGTATTTT
TRBV6-6	NA	TRBJ1-5	NA	CASSRTAYGNQPQHF	TGTGCCAGCAGTAGAACGGCCTATGGCAATCAGCCCCAGCATTTT
TRBV3-2	NA	TRBJ1-6	NA	CAVRDSPLHF	TGTGCAGTAAGGGATTCACCCCTCCACTTT
TRBV27	TRBD1	TRBJ2-2	NA	CASSLSGTGRSTGELFF	TGTGCCAGCAGTTTATCCGGGACAGGGCGGTCCACCGGGGAGCTGTTTTTT
TRBV18	NA	TRBJ1-1	NA	CASSPIQDTEAFF	TGTGCCAGCTCACCCATTCAGGACACTGAAGCTTTCTTT
TRBV2	NA	TRBJ2-1	NA	CASSEPLNNEQFF	TGTGCCAGCAGTGAACCACTAAACAATGAGCAGTTCTTC
TRBV20-1	TRBD2	TRBJ2-1	NA	CSALGTSGYYNEQFF	TGCAGTGCTCTCGGGACTAGCGGGTATTACAATGAGCAGTTCTTC
TRBV20-1	NA	TRBJ2-1	NA	CSAGGPGEQFF	TGCAGTGCCGGCGGACCTGGGGAGCAGTTCTTC
TRBV29-1	NA	TRBJ2-7	NA	CSVEGPGRDSYEQYF	TGCAGCGTTGAAGGCCCGGGGCGGGACTCCTACGAGCAGTACTTC
TRBV20-1	TRBD2	TRBJ2-7	few	CSASTSSEQYF	TGCAGTGCGTCGACTAGCAGCGAGCAGTACTTC
TRBV5-1	NA	TRBJ1-1	NA	CASSYSDTVLTEAFF	TGCGCCAGCAGCTACTCCGACACCGTTCTAACTGAAGCTTTCTTT
TRBV7-8	TRBD1	TRBJ1-6	NA	CASSIPGQNNSPLHF	TGTGCCAGCAGCATACCGGGACAGAATAATTCACCCCTCCACTTT
TRBV18	NA	TRBJ2-1	many	CASSPTRSSYNEQFF	TGTGCCAGCTCGCCAACAAGGAGCTCCTACAATGAGCAGTTCTTC
TRBV29-1	NA	TRBJ1-1	NA	CSIGQMNTEAFF	TGCAGCATAGGACAGATGAACACTGAAGCTTTCTTT
TRBV2	NA	TRBJ2-5	NA	CASSESTSSETQYF	TGTGCCAGCAGTGAATCTACTAGCTCGGAGACCCAGTACTTC
TRBV27	TRBD2	TRBJ2-3	NA	CASTYIAGGRHTQYF	TGTGCCAGCACCTACATAGCGGGAGGTAGACATACGCAGTATTTT
TRBV28	NA	TRBJ2-5	NA	CASNTQGRRQETQYF	TGTGCCAGCAACACCCAGGGAAGGCGACAAGAGACCCAGTACTTC
TRBV6-5	TRBD1	TRBJ1-2	NA	CASRQTGGRSYTF	TGTGCCAGCAGGCAAACAGGGGGCCGTAGCTACACCTTC
TRBV7-2	NA	TRBJ1-5	NA	CASSLTEGQPQHF	TGTGCCAGCAGCTTGACCGAGGGTCAGCCCCAGCATTTT
TRBV20-1	TRBD1	TRBJ2-1	NA	CSVLGQGIHNEQFF	TGCAGTGTTTTGGGACAGGGTATACACAATGAGCAGTTCTTC
TRBV3-1	NA	TRBJ2-1	NA	CASSQIYNEQFF	TGTGCCAGCAGCCAGATATACAATGAGCAGTTCTTC